Listed below are T cell receptor beta chains from one sample, sequenced in a study of radiation and T cells in renal cell carcinoma. The assay was immunoSEQ multiplex PCR, and TCRdb's table has in-frame clones only and misses some. The table lists roughly 60,000 clones, around three quarters of them singletons. The source was blood, collected from a patient whose treatment included radiotherapy and nephrectomy. Receptors were obtained from a man aged 55 to 70 with renal cell carcinoma. CDR3s include the opening cysteine and the closing phenylalanine or tryptophan. A D gene is named only where the DNA matches it firmly. Part of the rows lack a size; the others show once, few, many or a class for expanded clones.

v_gene: TRBV11-2
abundance: .
j_gene: TRBJ2-3
d_gene: .
CDR3nt: TGTGCCAGCAGCTTTGATCGGGGCACAGATACGCAGTATTTT
CDR3aa: CASSFDRGTDTQYF

v_gene: TRBV27
abundance: .
j_gene: TRBJ1-5
d_gene: .
CDR3nt: TGTGCCAGCAGTCTTCGGAATAGCAATCAGCCCCAGCATTTT
CDR3aa: CASSLRNSNQPQHF

v_gene: TRBV5-6
abundance: .
j_gene: TRBJ2-2
d_gene: TRBD1
CDR3nt: TGTGCCAGCAGCAAGCCTGGACAGGGGCCCACCGGGGAGCTGTTTTTT
CDR3aa: CASSKPGQGPTGELFF

v_gene: TRBV27
abundance: .
j_gene: TRBJ2-3
d_gene: TRBD2
CDR3nt: TGTGCCAGCAAATGGAGCGGGGACACAGATACGCAGTATTTT
CDR3aa: CASKWSGDTDTQYF

v_gene: TRBV10-1
abundance: once
j_gene: TRBJ2-2
d_gene: .
CDR3nt: TGCGCCAGCAGTGAGGATCTAGCCGTCGGGGAGCTGTTTTTT
CDR3aa: CASSEDLAVGELFF

v_gene: TRBV11-2
abundance: .
j_gene: TRBJ2-1
d_gene: .
CDR3nt: TGTGCCAGCAGCCATACTAGTTTGGGTCTTGATGAGCAGTTCTTC
CDR3aa: CASSHTSLGLDEQFF

v_gene: TRBV27
abundance: .
j_gene: TRBJ2-7
d_gene: .
CDR3nt: TGTGCCAGCAGTTTAACCCCCGGCAGGGGCGATTCCTACGAGCAGTACTTC
CDR3aa: CASSLTPGRGDSYEQYF

v_gene: TRBV18
abundance: .
j_gene: TRBJ1-3
d_gene: .
CDR3nt: TGTGCCAGCTCACAAAATTTGCAGACAGGAAACACCATATATTTT
CDR3aa: CASSQNLQTGNTIYF

v_gene: TRBV6-6
abundance: .
j_gene: TRBJ2-5
d_gene: .
CDR3nt: TGTGCCAGCAGTCCACGGACACCGACGGAGACCCAGTACTTC
CDR3aa: CASSPRTPTETQYF

v_gene: TRBV7-2
abundance: .
j_gene: TRBJ2-2
d_gene: TRBD1
CDR3nt: TGTGCCAGCAGCGCTATGACAGGGGCGAGCACCGGGGAGCTGTTTTTT
CDR3aa: CASSAMTGASTGELFF

v_gene: TRBV18
abundance: .
j_gene: TRBJ1-1
d_gene: .
CDR3nt: TGTGCCAGCTCACCACAAGGGACGAACACTGAAGCTTTCTTT
CDR3aa: CASSPQGTNTEAFF

v_gene: TRBV6-1
abundance: .
j_gene: TRBJ2-3
d_gene: .
CDR3nt: TGTGCCAGCAGTGAGATAAATACGCAGTATTTT
CDR3aa: CASSEINTQYF

v_gene: TRBV4-3
abundance: .
j_gene: TRBJ2-3
d_gene: .
CDR3nt: TGCGCCAGCAGCCGCGTAAGCACAGATACGCAGTATTTT
CDR3aa: CASSRVSTDTQYF

v_gene: TRBV5-1
abundance: .
j_gene: TRBJ2-3
d_gene: TRBD1
CDR3nt: TGCGCCAGCAGTAAAGGACAGGGTCGGTCAGATACGCAGTATTTT
CDR3aa: CASSKGQGRSDTQYF

v_gene: TRBV4-1
abundance: .
j_gene: TRBJ2-2
d_gene: TRBD1
CDR3nt: TGCGCCAGCAGCCAAGAAGGACAGGGCACCGGGGAGCTGTTTTTT
CDR3aa: CASSQEGQGTGELFF

v_gene: TRBV9
abundance: once
j_gene: TRBJ1-1
d_gene: .
CDR3nt: TGTGCCAGCAGCGTCCAGGGGAAAGGCACTGAAGCTTTCTTT
CDR3aa: CASSVQGKGTEAFF

v_gene: TRBV19
abundance: .
j_gene: TRBJ2-3
d_gene: .
CDR3nt: TGTGCCAGCCTAGGGGCAGGGGCTTTAGATACGCAGTATTTT
CDR3aa: CASLGAGALDTQYF

v_gene: TRBV19
abundance: .
j_gene: TRBJ2-2
d_gene: TRBD2
CDR3nt: TGTGCCAGTAGTACCCTACTAGCGGGAGGGAACACCGGGGAGCTGTTTTTT
CDR3aa: CASSTLLAGGNTGELFF

v_gene: TRBV19
abundance: few
j_gene: TRBJ1-2
d_gene: .
CDR3nt: TGTGCCAGTAGTATAGATTCGGGAGACGGGTATGGCTACACCTTC
CDR3aa: CASSIDSGDGYGYTF

v_gene: TRBV14
abundance: .
j_gene: TRBJ1-3
d_gene: .
CDR3nt: TGTGCCAGCAGCCAACAGAGCTCTGGAAACACCATATATTTT
CDR3aa: CASSQQSSGNTIYF